These 2 T cell receptor beta chains originate from one sample sequenced in a study of T cells in Graves' hyperthyroidism and ophthalmopathy. TCR beta CDR3 region amplification was performed from RNA transcripts. A first-round RT-PCR of the TCR CDR3 used the HTBI primer set. Each CDR3 protein is one row after TCRdb ran MiXCR on the multiplex PCR reads. The table has approximately 640,000 distinct CDR3 sequences, 15% to 20% seen once; the top ten hold about 14%. The sequenced sample consisted of blood. The receptors derive from a man aged 45 to 65 with Graves' hyperthyroidism.

There are many counts of this clonotype. J is TRBJ1-5 and V is TRBV27; 7 bases agree with TRBD1. Trimming removed 9 bases from V and 2 bases from J; junction bases left unmatched: 7. Germline CDR1 is MNHEY and CDR2 is SMNVEV (reference sequence). The length of the CDR3 is 14 residues. The DNA of the CDR3 is TGTGCCAGTCGCCCAGGGGGTCGCAATCAGCCCCAGCATTTT. Translation gives CASRPGGRNQPQHF.

The CDR3 here is CASSFGAVVYEQYF. The DNA for the CDR3 is TGTGCCAGCAGCTTCGGGGCAGTAGTCTACGAGCAGTACTTC. This rearrangement joins TRBV5-4 to TRBJ2-7; tentatively, D is TRBD1 or TRBD2 (5 bases each). The CDR3 has 14 residues. The germline V gene encodes CDR1 SGHNT and CDR2 YYREEE (reference sequence). V lost 2 bases and J 3 bases, leaving 12 bases between the germline ends. Full variable domain (remainder filled in from reference TRBV5-4 and TRBJ2-7): ETGVTQSPTHLIKTRGQQVTLRCSSQSGHNTVSWYQQALGQGPQFIFQYYREEENGRGNFPPRFSGLQFPNYSSELNVNALELDDSALYLCASSFGAVVYEQYFGPGTRLTVT.